Following are 30 T cell receptor beta chains from one sample sequenced in a study of persistence of HIV-infected CD4 T cells. An overlapping HIV-1 Gag peptide pool stimulated these cells at approximately 1 ug/peptide/mL. Sorting selected CD4+ T cells upregulating both CD40 ligand and CD69. No cognate antigen is known for these TCRs. This was the immunoSEQ version 4 assay in survey mode. TCRdb's copy holds only in-frame clones and misses some; the assay was immunoSEQ multiplex PCR. The profile shows about 20,000 clones, less than 75% of them singletons. Sample: CD4+ T cells sorted from PBMCs after roughly 19-hour stimulation, taken from a patient who received antiretroviral therapy. Every receptor here comes from an adult woman with HIV who was CMV-seropositive.

This clone was seen only once. The chain combines TRBV27 with TRBJ1-1; no firm D call. Trimming removed 6 bases at V and 4 bases at J, with 15 bases between. The CDR3 contains 14 residues. Germline assignment: CDR1 MNHEY and CDR2 SMNVEV (reference sequence). The CDR3 protein is CASRNGRWGTEAFF. The CDR3 nucleotides read TGTGCCAGCAGGAACGGAAGATGGGGCACTGAAGCTTTCTTT.

The chain carries TRBV30 and TRBJ1-5, with 7 bases aligning to TRBD1. V was clipped by 1 base and J by 2 bases; unmatched bases: 2. The CDR3 runs to 14 residues. The germline CDR1 and CDR2 sequences are GTSNPN and SVGIG (reference sequence). DNA of the CDR3: TGTGCCTGGAGTGGGCAGGGGGGCAATCAGCCCCAGCATTTT. Translated, it gives CAWSGQGGNQPQHF.

V is TRBV5-6 and J is TRBJ1-6, with 8 positions matching TRBD1. Germline trimming cut 4 bases from V and 8 bases from J; bases unmatched to any gene: 8. The V gene's germline CDR1 is SGHDT and CDR2 YYEEEE. The CDR3 runs to 15 residues. CDR3 bases: TGTGCCAGCAGCCGTCTGGACAGGGCAGATTCACCCCTCCACTTT. This sequence encodes CASSRLDRADSPLHF.

The chain is built from TRBV29-1 and TRBJ1-1; a weak D match, TRBD1 (5 bases). The CDR3 runs to 14 residues. The germline gives CDR1 SQVTM, CDR2 ANQGSEA. The V and J ends lost 2 bases and 0 bases respectively, with 10 bases between them. CDR3 nucleotides: TGCAGCGTTGAACAGGGAGGGTTGAACACTGAAGCTTTCTTT. Translated, it gives CSVEQGGLNTEAFF.

This clone was observed a few times. Other DNA variants within this sample encode the same CDR3. The J gene is TRBJ1-1, the V gene TRBV7-6; D is uncertain. V was trimmed by 2 bases and J by 2 bases, leaving 9 bases between them. This CDR3 has 14 amino acids. Looked up from germline, CDR1 is SGHVS and CDR2 is FNYEAQ. CDR3 protein: CASSLNGENTEAFF. In nucleotides, the CDR3 is TGTGCCAGCAGCTTAAACGGGGAAAACACTGAAGCTTTCTTT.

The gene calls are TRBV30 and TRBJ2-4; perhaps TRBD2 as D (5 bases). Germline V lookup: CDR1 GTSNPN, CDR2 SVGIG (reference sequence). The CDR3 spans 14 residues. Between the trimmed V and J ends, which lost 0 bases and 9 bases, there was a span of 15 bases. The CDR3 region has the DNA TGTGCCTGGAGTGTTGGACTCCCCGGAGGCATTCAGTACTTC. This translates into CAWSVGLPGGIQYF.

There are a few counts of this clone. The chain carries TRBV5-1 and TRBJ2-1; 8 positions agree with TRBD2. The CDR3 covers 13 residues. The V segment lost 0 bases and the J segment 9 bases; nucleotides outside the gene matches: 2. Germline assignment: CDR1 SGHRS and CDR2 YFSETQ. Here the CDR3 reads CASSLAGGTEQFF. CDR3 bases: TGCGCCAGCAGCTTGGCGGGGGGGACTGAGCAGTTCTTC.

J is TRBJ1-3 and V is TRBV7-8; 8 bases line up with TRBD1. The germline V gene encodes CDR1 SGHVS and CDR2 FQNEAQ. The V segment lost 5 bases and the J segment 1 base; nucleotides outside the gene matches: 7. This CDR3 contains 16 residues. The CDR3 DNA reads TGTGCCAGCAGCGCCGGACAGGGTGGATCTGGAAACACCATATATTTT. Its translation is CASSAGQGGSGNTIYF.

The V and J genes are TRBV19 and TRBJ1-5, with a tentative D call TRBD1 (6 bases). Germline CDR1 is LNHDA and CDR2 is SQIVND (reference sequence). Deletions cut 5 bases from V and 3 bases from J, with 23 bases between. The CDR3 is 18 amino acids. CDR3 residues: CASSLGLGTQRNNQPQHF. The CDR3 DNA follows: TGTGCCAGTAGTCTAGGCCTGGGGACACAGAGAAACAATCAGCCCCAGCATTTT.

The V gene is TRBV27, the J gene TRBJ2-5; D remains ambiguous. V was shortened by 6 bases and J by 2 bases, with 16 bases between the two germline ends. CDR1 and CDR2 (germline): MNHEY, SMNVEV (reference sequence). The CDR3 extends over 15 amino acids. This chain's CDR3 is CASSVGYSRQETQYF. The CDR3 DNA is TGTGCCAGCAGCGTAGGGTACAGCCGACAAGAGACCCAGTACTTC.

The gene calls are TRBV9 and TRBJ2-2; D unclear. Per germline, CDR1 SGDLS and CDR2 YYNGEE. Trimming took 0 bases from V and 7 from J, leaving 7 bases between them. The CDR3 has 13 amino acids. This CDR3 reads CASSVGWIGELFF. The CDR3, as DNA: TGTGCCAGCAGCGTAGGATGGATCGGGGAGCTGTTTTTT.

This clone came up a few times. The chain carries TRBV5-1 and TRBJ1-2, with 7 nucleotides matching TRBD1. The CDR3 contains 13 residues. Trimming at V came to 5 bases and at J to 3 bases, leaving 4 bases not matched to a gene. Per germline, CDR1 SGHRS and CDR2 YFSETQ. CDR3 residues: CASRLDRDYGYTF. The DNA of the CDR3 is TGCGCCAGCAGGTTAGACAGGGACTATGGCTACACCTTC.

The gene calls are TRBV5-4 and TRBJ2-1; D not certain. Germline CDR1 SGHNT, CDR2 YYREEE (reference sequence). CDR3 size: 12 residues. The germline V and J ends were trimmed by 4 bases and 10 bases, with 12 bases remaining between them. The CDR3: CASSMLFQEQFF. The CDR3 coding sequence is TGTGCCAGCAGCATGTTGTTCCAGGAGCAGTTCTTC.

In this sample, this clone turned up a few times. The rearrangement joins TRBV20-1 to TRBJ2-5; D possibly corresponds to TRBD1 (6 bases). This CDR3 contains 11 residues. Looked up from germline, CDR1 is DFQATT and CDR2 is SNEGSKA (reference sequence). The CDR3 region has the DNA TGCGGAGGACAGTTCCAAGAGACCCAGTACTTC. Its translation is CGGQFQETQYF.

There are a few counts of this clone. The chain combines TRBV10-1 with TRBJ2-2, with 7 bases lining up with TRBD1. The CDR3 spans 15 residues. Germline CDR1 WNHNN, CDR2 SYGVQD (reference sequence). J was trimmed by 0 bases and V by 8 bases; bases with no gene match: 6. The CDR3 region has the DNA TGCGCCAGCTCAGGACAGGCAGCGAACACCGGGGAGCTGTTTTTT. It translates to CASSGQAANTGELFF.

By share, this clone ranks as medium-sized (0.01 to 0.1%). The chain couples TRBV6-1 to TRBJ1-2, with D perhaps TRBD1 (6 bases). The CDR3 consists of 15 residues. Trimming shortened V by 0 bases and J by 4 bases, and 12 bases separated the two germline ends. Germline V gene lookup returns CDR1 MNHNS and CDR2 SASEGT. CDR3 sequence (DNA): TGTGCCAGCAGTGAAGCGCTTACAGGGCCCTATGGCTACACCTTC. This codes for CASSEALTGPYGYTF.

The chain carries TRBV5-1 and TRBJ1-4; D might be TRBD1 (6 bases). CDR1 is SGHRS and CDR2 is YFSETQ in the germline V gene. CDR3 size: 15 residues. Between the trimmed V and J ends, which lost 4 bases and 5 bases, there was a span of 15 bases. This chain's CDR3 is CASSLGGAPNEKLFF. CDR3 bases: TGCGCCAGCAGCCTAGGGGGGGCCCCAAATGAAAAACTGTTTTTT.

V usage is TRBV3-1 (or the pseudogene TRBV3-2) and J usage is TRBJ1-6; D not resolved. V was clipped by 1 base and J by 5 bases, with 9 bases between them. This CDR3 contains 15 residues. The germline V gene encodes CDR1 LGHDT and CDR2 YNNKEL (reference sequence). CDR3 in amino acids: CASSQGTGNNSPLHF. DNA for the CDR3: TGTGCCAGCAGCCAAGGGACGGGAAATAATTCACCCCTCCACTTT.

The chain combines TRBV5-1 with TRBJ1-6; 7 bases match TRBD1. The length of the CDR3 is 15 residues. J gave up 7 bases and V 0 bases, and 4 bases lay outside the gene matches. Germline-derived CDR1 and CDR2 are SGHRS and YFSETQ. DNA for the CDR3: TGCGCCAGCAGCTTGGCAGGGGGTGAGAATTCACCCCTCCACTTT. Translating it yields CASSLAGGENSPLHF.

V is TRBV12-3 or TRBV12-4 and J is TRBJ2-1; TRBD2 is a possible D gene (5 bases). The CDR3 is made up of 13 amino acids. Trimming pared 6 bases from V and 1 base from J, leaving 7 bases between. CDR3 nucleotide sequence: TGTGCCAGCAGCCGGGAATCCTACAATGAGCAGTTCTTC. This sequence encodes CASSRESYNEQFF.

The gene calls are TRBV9 and TRBJ2-5; 10 bases match TRBD2. After removal of 0 bases from V and 0 bases from J, the junction contained 2 bases not matched to a gene. Germline CDR1 is SGDLS and CDR2 is YYNGEE. CDR3 length: 16 residues. CDR3 sequence: CASSVEAGGDQETQYF. The CDR3 DNA is TGTGCCAGCAGCGTAGAAGCGGGGGGGGACCAAGAGACCCAGTACTTC. Supplemented by reference TRBV9 and TRBJ2-5, the full variable domain reads DSGVTQTPKHLITATGQRVTLRCSPRSGDLSVYWYQQSLDQGLQFLIQYYNGEERAKGNILERFSAQQFPDLHSELNLSSLELGDSALYFCASSVEAGGDQETQYFGPGTRLLVL.

This clone is categorized as medium-sized (0.01 to 0.1%). The V call is TRBV6-1, the J call TRBJ1-5; D call uncertain. CDR1 and CDR2 from the germline V gene are MNHNS and SASEGT. V lost 2 bases and J 5 bases, leaving 16 bases between the germline ends. The CDR3 sequence is 16 residues long. The CDR3 DNA reads TGTGCCAGCAGTGAAAGTAATAGGCGTCGGGATCAGCCCCAGCATTTT. This encodes CASSESNRRRDQPQHF.

A word on this clone: Just one base apart from a much larger clone, this may be a read error. This CDR3 is also generated by other DNA sequences in the sample. The J gene is TRBJ2-1, the V gene TRBV24-1; 9 bases line up with TRBD1. This CDR3 contains 15 residues. CDR1 and CDR2 (germline): KGHDR, SFDVKD. The V gene end was trimmed by 4 bases and the J gene end by 9 bases; junction bases not matched to a gene: 9. The CDR3 nucleotides are TGTGCCACCAGTGAGTCTGGGACAGGGTCTTCTGAGCAGTTCTTC. It encodes CATSESGTGSSEQFF.

This clone has more than one count but fewer than ten. The chain carries TRBV29-1 and TRBJ1-3, with unresolved D. V was trimmed by 1 base and J by 0 bases, leaving 4 bases between them. The CDR3 sequence is 13 residues long. Germline lookup yields CDR1 SQVTM and CDR2 ANQGSEA. In DNA form, the CDR3 reads TGCAGCGTTGAAGGGAGCTCTGGAAACACCATATATTTT. As protein: CSVEGSSGNTIYF. Filled out from reference TRBV29-1 and TRBJ1-3, the complete variable domain reads SAVISQKPSRDICQRGTSLTIQCQVDSQVTMMFWYRQQPGQSLTLIATANQGSEATYESGFVIDKFPISRPNLTFSTLTVSNMSPEDSSIYLCSVEGSSGNTIYFGEGSWLTVV.

This clone has more than one count but fewer than ten. The chain is built from TRBV7-2 and TRBJ1-2; no reliable D call. This CDR3 comprises 13 residues. Deletions cut 2 bases from V and 2 bases from J, with 6 bases between. Germline CDR1 and CDR2: SGHTA and FQGNSA. CDR3 sequence reads: CASSLTRNYGYTF. In DNA form, the CDR3 reads TGTGCCAGCAGCTTAACCCGAAACTATGGCTACACCTTC.

This rearrangement joins TRBV5-1 to TRBJ2-1, with 8 bases identical to TRBD1. This CDR3 is 14 amino acids long. Trimming at V came to 6 bases and at J to 5 bases, leaving 7 bases not matched to a gene. Germline values: CDR1 SGHRS, CDR2 YFSETQ. The DNA for the CDR3 is TGCGCCAGCAACCCGGGACAGGTAAACAATGAGCAGTTCTTC. Amino acid sequence: CASNPGQVNNEQFF.

This clone was observed once. The rearrangement links TRBV19 to TRBJ1-5; D possibly corresponds to TRBD1 (5 bases). Deletions cut 6 bases from V and 10 bases from J, with 25 bases between. CDR1 and CDR2 (germline): LNHDA, SQIVND (reference sequence). CDR3 length: 16 amino acids. The CDR3 nucleotides are TGTGCCAGTAGCTCCGGGACGGCCTTATTCGTAGGCCCCCAGCATTTT. Its translation: CASSSGTALFVGPQHF. The full variable domain, its missing parts supplied by reference TRBV19 and TRBJ1-5, is DGGITQSPKYLFRKEGQNVTLSCEQNLNHDAMYWYRQDPGQGLRLIYYSQIVNDFQKGDIAEGYSVSREKKESFPLTVTSAQKNPTAFYLCASSSGTALFVGPQHFGDGTRLSIL.

In this sample, this clone is medium-sized (0.01 to 0.1%). The V call is TRBV5-4, the J call TRBJ2-1; TRBD1 might be the D (8 bases). The CDR3 runs 16 residues. The germline V and J ends were trimmed by 8 bases and 4 bases, with 22 bases remaining between them. Germline CDR1 and CDR2: SGHNT and YYREEE (reference sequence). This CDR3 reads CASTTGGARGYNEQFF. In nucleotides, the CDR3 is TGTGCCAGTACCACAGGGGGGGCGCGGGGATACAATGAGCAGTTCTTC.

This chain joins TRBV5-1 and TRBJ2-5; 9 bases fit TRBD1. In germline, CDR1 is SGHRS, CDR2 YFSETQ. The J segment lost 1 base and the V segment lost 3 bases, leaving 7 bases of the junction unmatched. The CDR3 spans 16 residues. The CDR3 sequence: CASSSTRQGVQETQYF. The CDR3 DNA reads as TGCGCCAGCAGCTCTACGAGACAGGGGGTCCAAGAGACCCAGTACTTC.

The chain employs TRBV7-9 and TRBJ1-2; 11 bases fit TRBD1. CDR1 and CDR2 (germline): SEHNR, FQNEAQ (reference sequence). The CDR3 consists of 15 residues. V dropped 5 bases and J dropped 6; count of bases not matched to a gene: 8. DNA for the CDR3: TGTGCCAGCAGCGTCGGACAGGGGGCATCGGATGGCTACACCTTC. It codes for CASSVGQGASDGYTF. The full variable domain, completed using reference TRBV7-9 and TRBJ1-2, is DTGVSQNPRHKITKRGQNVTFRCDPISEHNRLYWYRQTLGQGPEFLTYFQNEAQLEKSRLLSDRFSAERPKGSFSTLEIQRTEQGDSAMYLCASSVGQGASDGYTFGSGTRLTVV.